This TCR beta chain was captured by sequencing in a study of control samples from healthy donors and cancer patients (dated by TCRdb to the early 2020s). As for this clone: This receptor's antigen is unknown. One base away there is no much larger clone; base qualities are not given.

The library relied on the immunoSEQ multiplex PCR assay. TCRdb took over this immuneACCESS table, retaining in-frame rearrangements with V and J assigned. Such tables are incomplete; in checked studies, under half of the missing clones stem from an unresolved V gene, and the remainder is unexplained. Across this sample there are just under 65,000 clones, with 65% to 90% seen only once. Approximately 5% of the sample is taken by the ten largest. CDR1 and CDR2, per the germline V gene, are SGHDN and FVKESK. Including cysteine and phenylalanine, the CDR3 has 19 amino acids. Of all the DNA, just the CDR3 is kept, 57 bases in frame from base 1. A distance of 20 bases separates the germline ends of V and J, which lose 1 base and 0 bases respectively.

Rearrangement joined TRBV14 to TRBJ2-3; the D gene assignment is perhaps TRBD1 or TRBD2, with each matching 5 bases. The sequencing sample was made of blood. The TCR originated in a man between 40 and 49 years old in good health. The sequenced DNA is TGTGCCAGCAGCCAAGGTATTCCGGGGCGGCCACCGAGCACAGATACGCAGTATTTT. This yields the protein CASSQGIPGRPPSTDTQYF.